The clone carrying this T cell receptor (beta chain) has only one observation. As yet, its antigen is unknown. No DNA is shown, since the ends of the CDR3 on it are uncertain; the CDR3 is the one TCRdb lists. These data originate in a study of regulatory and conventional T cells in RAG deficiency. Study conclusions and caveats: Shorter CDR3s in all patient subsets; >75% Treg-Tconv overlap in Omenn. Omenn syndrome and CID/AS patients had roughly 100-fold fewer unique Treg TCR beta sequences, versus around 9.4-fold elsewhere. RAG-deficient patients showed markedly lower Shannon entropy and higher Simpson indices than control T-cell subsets.

Sequencing was performed with immunoSEQ multiplex PCR; in TCRdb, only in-frame clones are kept and a portion is missing. The sample yields approximately 22,000 clones, 95% to 96% seen once. The CDR3 spans 14 amino acids, including both terminal residues. Blood CD4+ CD25-low CD127-high conventional T cells supplied the genomic DNA template. These sequences were also reported in another study, on regulatory T cells. That publication notes: The PCR used 52 TRBV and 13 TRBJ primers.

The sequencing input was CD25- CD4+ T cells sorted from blood. This clonotype was sampled from a human donor in good health. V and J are TRBV21-1 and TRBJ1-2. TRBV21-1 is reported as a pseudogene. CDR3 protein: CASSKFGGGIGYTF.